This T cell receptor beta chain is from a study of control samples from healthy donors and cancer patients. Profiled with immunoSEQ multiplex PCR; TCRdb holds only in-frame clones, not every one. The table shows about 250,000 clones, with roughly 82% occurring only once. The CDR3 extends over 15 amino acids. V shed 0 bases and J shed 2 bases, with 10 bases lying between them. Germline V CDR1 and CDR2: SGHVS, FQNEAQ. Sequencing was performed on PBMCs. The source of this sequence is an older woman with lung cancer. The chain recombines TRBV7-8 with TRBJ1-1; a possible D gene is TRBD1 (6 bases). CDR3 sequence reads: CASSLAVRGNTEAFF. CDR3 sequence (DNA): TGTGCCAGCAGCTTAGCCGTCAGGGGAAACACTGAAGCTTTCTTT.